The 10 T cell receptor beta chains listed next were all sequenced from one sample in a study of blood T cell repertoires in COVID-19 (dated by TCRdb to the early 2020s). Library preparation employed the immunoSEQ multiplex PCR assay. This is the immuneACCESS table as TCRdb keeps it, with only in-frame sequences that have V and J called. A part of the clones is gone; compared with another copy, unresolved V genes explain less than half, and the rest is unexplained. For this sample the table gives about 170,000 clones, of which about 80% were detected only once. The ten biggest clones cover approximately 10% of the sample. Material for sequencing was peripheral blood. The receptors come from a man in his sixties or seventies with active or convalescent COVID-19.

The rearrangement joins TRBV5-1 to TRBJ2-1; 8 bases are a match to TRBD1. CDR1 SGHRS and CDR2 YFSETQ come from the germline V gene. The CDR3 is 16 residues long. Trimming took 6 bases from V and 8 from J; bases not matched to a gene: 16. The CDR3 DNA sequence: TGCGCCAGCAATCCCTTTGGACAGGGTGGACGGGATGAGCAGTTCTTC. Translation: CASNPFGQGGRDEQFF.

This chain joins TRBV5-4 and TRBJ1-2; 7 bases fit TRBD1. Looked up from germline, CDR1 is SGHNT and CDR2 is YYREEE (reference sequence). The V gene end was trimmed by 10 bases and the J gene end by 6 bases; junction bases not matched to a gene: 12. The CDR3 length is 13 residues. The CDR3 DNA follows: TGTGCCGCCGCTTACCGACAGGGTGATGGCTACACCTTC. This gives the protein CAAAYRQGDGYTF.

The V gene is TRBV18, the J gene TRBJ2-7; a weak D match, TRBD1 (5 bases). Germline V gives CDR1 KGHSH, CDR2 LQKENI. The CDR3 covers 12 residues. The ends were cut back, 4 bases at V and 6 bases at J, with 10 bases in the middle. The CDR3 region has the DNA TGTGCCAGCTCACGGGGCTTAGGCGAGCAGTACTTC. This translates into CASSRGLGEQYF.

The rearrangement uses TRBV27 and TRBJ1-2; 7 nucleotides align to TRBD1. With V trimmed by 7 bases and J by 5 bases, 13 bases remained unmatched. There are 15 residues in the CDR3. The germline V gene has CDR1 MNHEY and CDR2 SMNVEV (reference sequence). The CDR3 spells CASTVRPRDSYGYTF. CDR3 nucleotide sequence: TGTGCCAGCACCGTAAGGCCACGGGACAGTTATGGCTACACCTTC.

J is TRBJ2-1 and V is TRBV6-2 or TRBV6-3, with TRBD2 as a possible D gene (7 bases). CDR1 is MNHEY and CDR2 is SVGEGT in the germline V gene. The CDR3 loop spans 16 amino acids. Trimming cost V 5 bases and J 1 base, with 15 bases left between them. The CDR3 region is CASSGVGRGSYNEQFF. Here the CDR3 DNA reads TGTGCCAGCAGTGGCGTAGGGAGGGGGTCCTACAATGAGCAGTTCTTC.

The genes are TRBV18 and TRBJ1-1, with D possibly matching TRBD1 (5 bases). The CDR3 sequence is 16 residues long. Trimming removed 0 bases from V and 1 base from J, with 12 bases in between. Germline values: CDR1 KGHSH, CDR2 LQKENI. The CDR3 protein is CASSPPKGQANTEAFF. CDR3 bases: TGTGCCAGCTCACCACCGAAAGGACAAGCGAACACTGAAGCTTTCTTT.

J is TRBJ1-1 and V is TRBV6-2 or TRBV6-3, with D maybe TRBD1 (6 bases). Trimming removed 4 bases at V and 5 bases at J, with 14 bases between. Germline lookup yields CDR1 MNHEY and CDR2 SVGEGT. The CDR3 extends over 14 amino acids. CDR3 sequence: CASSSIHRVTEAFF. Written as DNA, the CDR3 is TGTGCCAGCAGTTCGATACACAGGGTTACTGAAGCTTTCTTT.

The rearrangement joins TRBV5-1 to TRBJ1-1; the D gene is possibly TRBD1 (6 bases). The CDR3 is 15 residues long. V was trimmed by 2 bases and J by 5 bases, leaving 16 bases between them. CDR1 is SGHRS and CDR2 is YFSETQ in the germline V gene. The CDR3 protein is CASSFYGRGETEAFF. DNA of the CDR3: TGCGCCAGCAGCTTTTACGGCAGGGGTGAGACTGAAGCTTTCTTT.

The V and J genes are TRBV12-5 and TRBJ1-2, with TRBD1 identical over 7 bases. V was clipped by 7 bases and J by 7 bases; unmatched bases: 12. Germline loops: CDR1 LGHNT, CDR2 FRNRAP. The CDR3 contains 14 residues. The DNA of the CDR3 is TGTGCTAGTGCCCAGGACAGGAATTTCTCTGGCTACACCTTC. Protein sequence: CASAQDRNFSGYTF.

The genes are TRBV29-1 and TRBJ2-3, with 10 nucleotides matching TRBD2. Germline V gene lookup returns CDR1 SQVTM and CDR2 ANQGSEA. The V segment lost 8 bases and the J segment 0 bases; nucleotides outside the gene matches: 5. The CDR3 consists of 14 residues. CDR3 nucleotides: TGCAGCATTATAGCGGGGGGAAGCACAGATACGCAGTATTTT. Translating it yields CSIIAGGSTDTQYF.